The 30 T cell receptor beta chains below come from one sample, sequenced in a study of blood T cells in healthy people across ages. Together with a sample-barcoded 5' primer, a J-beta primer mix was included in a second PCR lasting about 6 to 11 cycles. TCRdb passed the 5' RACE reads through MiXCR, listing each CDR3 protein once. The table records hundreds of thousands of distinct CDR3 sequences, approximately 30% of them present only once. The material sequenced was blood. Receptors originate from a woman of 80 years or more in good health.

The rearrangement uses TRBV12-3 or TRBV12-4 and TRBJ2-5, with 13 bases matching TRBD2. J gave up 11 bases and V 5 bases, and 11 bases lay outside the gene matches. The CDR3 has 15 residues. The CDR3 region is CASSTLLAGGDKQYF. The CDR3 DNA reads TGTGCCAGCAGTACCCTACTAGCGGGAGGGGACAAGCAGTACTTC.

This clonotype has at least ten counts. V usage is TRBV7-9 and J usage is TRBJ2-7, with 7 positions matching TRBD1. V lost 2 bases and J lost 2; bases outside the gene matches: 9. The CDR3 has 16 residues. Germline CDR1 reads SEHNR; CDR2 reads FQNEAQ (reference sequence). The CDR3 is CASSLRSPGGTYEQYF. DNA for the CDR3: TGTGCCAGCAGCTTACGGTCGCCAGGGGGAACCTACGAGCAGTACTTC.

Ten or more counts support this clonotype. This chain uses TRBV9 with TRBJ1-6, with D unclear. The CDR3 runs 15 residues. Trimming took off 0 bases at V and 7 bases at J, with 11 bases between the two ends. CDR1 is SGDLS, CDR2 YYNGEE, per germline. The CDR3 coding sequence is TGTGCCAGCAGCGTAGTCGAGGACGGGAATTCACCCCTCCACTTT. Its protein is CASSVVEDGNSPLHF. Filled out from reference TRBV9 and TRBJ1-6, the complete variable domain reads DSGVTQTPKHLITATGQRVTLRCSPRSGDLSVYWYQQSLDQGLQFLIQYYNGEERAKGNILERFSAQQFPDLHSELNLSSLELGDSALYFCASSVVEDGNSPLHFGNGTRLTVT.

This clonotype has a count of ten or more. V and J are TRBV2 and TRBJ2-2; possibly TRBD1 for D (5 bases). CDR1 SNHLY and CDR2 FYNNEI come from the germline V gene. This CDR3 contains 14 residues. V was clipped by 6 bases and J by 5 bases, with 13 bases between them. CDR3 bases: TGTGCCAGCAGATGGCAGGGTGGGACCGGGGAGCTGTTTTTT. Its translation is CASRWQGGTGELFF.

This clonotype was detected ten times or more. The rearrangement joins TRBV3-1 to TRBJ2-1; the match to TRBD2 covers 10 bases. The CDR3 contains 15 residues. J lost 5 bases, V lost 2 bases, and 3 bases had no gene match. Germline CDR1 is LGHDT and CDR2 is YNNKEL (reference sequence). This CDR3 reads CASSQLAGVNNEQFF. The CDR3 region has the DNA TGTGCCAGCAGCCAACTAGCGGGGGTGAACAATGAGCAGTTCTTC.

The V and J genes are TRBV10-3 and TRBJ2-2; the D gene could be TRBD1 or TRBD2 (6 bases each). Between the trimmed V and J ends, which lost 6 bases and 0 bases, there was a span of 8 bases. Germline-derived CDR1 and CDR2 are ENHRY and SYGVKD. The CDR3 loop spans 14 amino acids. In DNA, the CDR3 is TGTGCCATCAGGCGGGACACGAACACCGGGGAGCTGTTTTTT. As protein: CAIRRDTNTGELFF.

This clonotype was counted ten times or more. The chain recombines TRBV7-2 with TRBJ2-7; perhaps TRBD1 as D (5 bases). The length of the CDR3 is 13 residues. The germline V gene has CDR1 SGHTA and CDR2 FQGNSA. Trimming stripped 5 bases from V and 2 bases from J, with 10 bases between. CDR3 nucleotide sequence: TGTGCCAGCAGCCCGCGGACAACCTACGAGCAGTACTTC. Protein sequence: CASSPRTTYEQYF.

V gene TRBV6-5 combines with J gene TRBJ2-1; either TRBD1 or TRBD2 may fit D (5 bases each). The CDR3 contains 15 residues. The V gene's germline CDR1 is MNHEY and CDR2 SVGAGI. V was cut by 6 bases and J by 2 bases, with 14 bases left in between. CDR3 loop: CASRSGTMAYNEQFF. The CDR3 coding sequence is TGTGCCAGCAGGTCCGGGACGATGGCCTACAATGAGCAGTTCTTC.

Comments on this clonotype: A much more abundant neighbour one base away suggests this may be a read error. The genes are TRBV20-1 and TRBJ2-1, with D unclear. V was trimmed by 4 bases and J by 13 bases, leaving 14 bases between them. CDR3 length equals 11 residues. From germline, CDR1 is DFQATT and CDR2 SNEGSKA (reference sequence). The CDR3 sequence is CSAKSGETQFF. CDR3 sequence (DNA): TGCAGTGCTAAGAGTGGAGAGACCCAGTTCTTC.

This clonotype was counted many times. This chain connects TRBV6-6 to TRBJ1-5; 7 bases fit TRBD1. CDR3 length: 18 residues. CDR1 and CDR2 (germline): MNHNY, SVGAGI (reference sequence). The V segment lost 5 bases and the J segment 0 bases; nucleotides outside the gene matches: 13. The CDR3 protein is CASSPEIRQGLSNQPQHF. The CDR3 DNA is TGTGCCAGCAGTCCCGAAATCCGACAGGGCCTTAGCAATCAGCCCCAGCATTTT.

A few counts support this clonotype. V gene TRBV20-1 combines with J gene TRBJ1-5, with 7 nucleotides matching TRBD1. The CDR3 length is 14 residues. Germline lookup yields CDR1 DFQATT and CDR2 SNEGSKA (reference sequence). V lost 6 bases and J lost 3; bases outside the gene matches: 8. The CDR3 DNA reads as TGCAGTGCCACCACAGGGGTTTACAATCAGCCCCAGCATTTT. Its protein is CSATTGVYNQPQHF.

This clonotype showed up many times. The genes are TRBV2 and TRBJ2-4; 8 positions match TRBD1. The CDR3 is 18 residues long. V was pared by 3 bases and J by 0 bases, with 10 bases of the junction left unmatched. Germline-derived CDR1 and CDR2 are SNHLY and FYNNEI. The CDR3 spells CASSDSTTGVRAKNIQYF. CDR3 DNA sequence: TGTGCCAGCAGTGATTCTACGACAGGGGTACGAGCCAAAAACATTCAGTACTTC. Filled out from reference TRBV2 and TRBJ2-4, the complete variable domain reads EPEVTQTPSHQVTQMGQEVILRCVPISNHLYFYWYRQILGQKVEFLVSFYNNEISEKSEIFDDQFSVERPDGSNFTLKIRSTKLEDSAMYFCASSDSTTGVRAKNIQYFGAGTRLSVL.

Ten or more counts support this clonotype. This chain links TRBV7-2 with TRBJ1-6, with D possibly being TRBD1 (5 bases). The germline V gene has CDR1 SGHTA and CDR2 FQGNSA. The CDR3 sequence is 13 residues long. V lost 5 bases and J 13 bases, leaving 15 bases between the germline ends. The CDR3 loop is CASSPSLGGPLHF. Written as DNA, the CDR3 is TGTGCCAGCAGCCCGAGCTTGGGGGGGCCCCTCCACTTT.

Notes on this clonotype: A much larger clone lies one base from this, so it may be a read error. The chain links TRBV7-2 to TRBJ2-5; D gene ambiguous. Per the germline V gene, CDR1 is SGHTA and CDR2 is FQGNSA. The CDR3 totals 14 residues. The germline V and J ends were trimmed by 4 bases and 2 bases, with 11 bases remaining between them. Written as DNA, the CDR3 is TGTGCCAGCAGCTGTATATCAGTACAAGAGACCCAGTACTTC. This encodes CASSCISVQETQYF.

This clonotype was recorded many times. The chain links TRBV7-6 to TRBJ2-1; D possibly corresponds to TRBD1 (5 bases). Trimming removed 1 base at V and 12 bases at J, with 13 bases between. The CDR3 has 13 amino acids. Per the germline V gene, CDR1 is SGHVS and CDR2 is FNYEAQ. The CDR3 region has the DNA TGTGCCAGCAGCTTAGATGTTAGGGGTAGGCAGTTCTTC. Its protein product is CASSLDVRGRQFF. Full variable domain (rest looked up from reference TRBV7-6 and TRBJ2-1): GAGVSQSPRYKVTKRGQDVALRCDPISGHVSLYWYRQALGQGPEFLTYFNYEAQQDKSGLPNDRFSAERPEGSISTLTIQRTEQRDSAMYRCASSLDVRGRQFFGPGTRLTVL.

On this clonotype itself: Being one base from a much bigger clone, this may be a read error. V is TRBV20-1 and J is TRBJ2-1, with D tentatively TRBD2 (5 bases). The V gene's germline CDR1 is DFQATT and CDR2 SNEGSKA (reference sequence). This CDR3 spans 13 amino acids. V lost 5 bases and J lost 13, with 21 bases in between. In DNA form, the CDR3 reads TGCAGTGCTGGTGACACCGGAGGAGAGACCCAGTTCTTC. Translated, it gives CSAGDTGGETQFF.

Turning to this clonotype: Given a much more abundant clone one base away, this may be a read error. The rearrangement uses TRBV9 and TRBJ1-6; maybe TRBD1 (5 bases). The CDR3 is made up of 17 amino acids. Germline V gene data show CDR1 as SGDLS and CDR2 as YYNGEE. The CDR3 DNA is TGTGCCAGCAGCGTAGCCCCGGAAAGGGGCAGAAATTCACCCCCCCACTTT. Residues: CASSVAPERGRNSPPHF.

To note about this clonotype: A junction end diverges from the germline sequence, so it may reflect a read error. The rearrangement uses TRBV6-5 and TRBJ1-2; D is unclear. The CDR3 contains 14 residues. Germline CDR1 is MNHEY and CDR2 is SVGAGI. The CDR3 nucleotides are TGTGCCAGCAGTTACTCGGCGGGGAACTATGGCTGCACCTTC. Protein product: CASSYSAGNYGCTF.

This clonotype showed up many times. The rearrangement uses TRBV5-5 and TRBJ2-1; D not resolved. The V end was cut by 0 bases, the J end by 12 bases, with 16 bases between. The CDR3 totals 14 residues. Germline CDR1 SGHKS, CDR2 YYEKEE (reference sequence). CDR3 coding DNA: TGTGCCAGCAGCTTGGAACAGAGCCTTAAGGGGCAGTTCTTC. This codes for CASSLEQSLKGQFF.

This clonotype was seen repeatedly, ten times or more. The chain couples TRBV7-2 to TRBJ2-1; 14 bases are shared with TRBD2. V dropped 5 bases and J dropped 4; count of bases not matched to a gene: 4. This CDR3 comprises 16 residues. Germline CDR1 and CDR2: SGHTA and FQGNSA. CDR3 protein: CASSMRTSGGYNEQFF. CDR3 sequence (DNA): TGTGCCAGCAGCATGCGGACTAGCGGGGGGTACAATGAGCAGTTCTTC.

This clonotype came up many times. The CDR3 nucleotides read TGCAGTGCTAGAGATATAGGAAGCGGGAGCTACTACGAGCAGTACTTC. Protein sequence: CSARDIGSGSYYEQYF. This chain uses TRBV20-1 with TRBJ2-7; 8 bases match TRBD2. The CDR3 is made up of 16 amino acids. Germline-derived CDR1 and CDR2 are DFQATT and SNEGSKA (reference sequence). Germline trimming cut 0 bases from V and 3 bases from J; bases unmatched to any gene: 10.

This clonotype was seen ten or more times. J is TRBJ2-1 and V is TRBV27, with 8 bases matching TRBD1. Per germline, CDR1 MNHEY and CDR2 SMNVEV (reference sequence). This CDR3 contains 15 residues. V lost 0 bases, J lost 4 bases, and 2 bases stayed unmatched. In DNA form, the CDR3 reads TGTGCCAGCAGTTTATCTACAGGGGGGTACAATGAGCAGTTCTTC. It encodes CASSLSTGGYNEQFF.

This clonotype was seen at least ten times. The chain carries TRBV5-1 and TRBJ2-1; D gene unclear. Looked up from germline, CDR1 is SGHRS and CDR2 is YFSETQ. The V and J ends lost 0 bases and 10 bases respectively, with 5 bases between them. CDR3 length: 11 amino acids. The CDR3 coding sequence is TGCGCCAGCAGCTTGGGGGCAGAGCAGTTCTTC. Its translation is CASSLGAEQFF. The complete variable domain, with remaining parts taken from reference TRBV5-1 and TRBJ2-1, reads KAGVTQTPRYLIKTRGQQVTLSCSPISGHRSVSWYQQTPGQGLQFLFEYFSETQRNKGNFPGRFSGRQFSNSRSEMNVSTLELGDSALYLCASSLGAEQFFGPGTRLTVL.

V usage is TRBV11-1 and J usage is TRBJ1-1, with a tentative D call TRBD1 (6 bases). The CDR3 runs to 13 residues. Trimming removed 5 bases at V and 10 bases at J, with 17 bases between. Germline V CDR1 and CDR2: SGHAT, FQDESV (reference sequence). CDR3 coding DNA: TGTGCCAGCAGCCAGAACAGGGTCCGTGGAGCTTTCTTT. As protein: CASSQNRVRGAFF.

In this sample, this clonotype turned up many times. The chain uses TRBV18 and TRBJ2-5; D is perhaps TRBD1 (5 bases). CDR1 and CDR2 from the germline V gene are KGHSH and LQKENI. V lost 3 bases and J 5 bases, leaving 10 bases between the germline ends. The CDR3 is made up of 13 amino acids. CDR3 coding DNA: TGTGCCAGCTCACCGGGGCATGGGGAGACCCAGTACTTC. As protein: CASSPGHGETQYF.

A word on this clonotype: One base away lies a much larger clone, so this may be a sequencing read error. The rearrangement uses TRBV7-2 and TRBJ2-4; a possible D gene is TRBD2 (5 bases). This CDR3 is 15 amino acids long. The V gene lost 0 bases and the J gene lost 13 bases, with 19 bases spanning the gap. Germline values: CDR1 SGHTA, CDR2 FQGNSA. In nucleotides, the CDR3 is TGTGCCAGCAGCTTAGCGCAGAGCCTCGGGAATGAGCAGTACTTC. Protein: CASSLAQSLGNEQYF.

V usage is TRBV7-2 and J usage is TRBJ2-1; weak D call: TRBD1 (6 bases). The CDR3 is 15 residues long. Germline V lookup: CDR1 SGHTA, CDR2 FQGNSA. V shed 8 bases and J shed 10 bases, with 24 bases lying between them. The CDR3 nucleotides read TGTGCCAGCCATAAGACACGGGACACCCCAGGGGAGCAGTTCTTC. Encoded protein: CASHKTRDTPGEQFF.

This clonotype was seen ten or more times. The rearrangement joins TRBV18 to TRBJ2-5; D remains ambiguous. The length of the CDR3 is 12 residues. Germline V gene sequence: CDR1 KGHSH, CDR2 LQKENI. V lost 6 bases, J lost 5 bases, and 10 bases lay in between. This CDR3 reads CASSPREETQYF. Here the CDR3 DNA reads TGTGCCAGCTCGCCCCGCGAGGAGACCCAGTACTTC. The full variable domain, rest sourced from reference TRBV18 and TRBJ2-5, is NAGVMQNPRHLVRRRGQEARLRCSPMKGHSHVYWYRQLPEEGLKFMVYLQKENIIDESGMPKERFSAEFPKEGPSILRIQQVVRGDSAAYFCASSPREETQYFGPGTRLLVL.

This clonotype was seen many times. The CDR3 here is CASSSPGRQTYEQYF. CDR3 DNA sequence: TGTGCCAGCAGTTCTCCGGGACGGCAAACCTACGAGCAGTACTTC. The gene calls are TRBV6-5 and TRBJ2-7; D tentatively fits TRBD1 or TRBD2 (5 bases each). Germline CDR1 reads MNHEY; CDR2 reads SVGAGI. Trimming cost V 4 bases and J 2 bases, with 15 bases left between them. The CDR3 totals 15 residues.

Concerning this clonotype itself: A much larger clone lies one base from this, so it may be a read error. The V gene is TRBV10-3, the J gene TRBJ2-7; 7 nucleotides match TRBD1. The CDR3 length is 14 residues. From germline, CDR1 is ENHRY and CDR2 SYGVKD. The CDR3 DNA is TGTGTCATCAGTGGGGCAGGGGGTTCCTACGAGCAGTACTTC. Amino acid sequence: CVISGAGGSYEQYF.